This is a list of T cell receptor beta chains from one sample in a study of cytomegalovirus exposure and HLA in healthy donors. Only in-frame clones appear in the TCRdb table, and some are missing; sequencing was by immunoSEQ multiplex PCR. This table holds approximately 80,000 clones. Sequencing was performed on PBMCs. Receptors were obtained from a woman aged 25-40 years in good health and CMV-seronegative. CDR3s include the opening cysteine and the closing phenylalanine or tryptophan. A D gene is named only where the DNA matches it firmly.

J | D | V | DNA | CDR3
TRBJ1-1 | NA | TRBV7-9 | TGTGCCAGCAGCTTAGGACAGCTCCAACGCCCAATGAACACTGAAGCTTTCTTT | CASSLGQLQRPMNTEAFF
TRBJ2-5 | TRBD2 | TRBV30 | TGTGCCTGGACACGGAGCGGGATGGGGACCCAGTACTTC | CAWTRSGMGTQYF
TRBJ2-1 | TRBD2 | TRBV5-1 | TGCGCCAGCCTGCCCGGACTAGGGACCTACAATGAGCAGTTCTTC | CASLPGLGTYNEQFF
TRBJ2-2 | NA | TRBV29-1 | TGCAGCGGGCGGGGATCGAACACCGGGGAGCTGTTTTTT | CSGRGSNTGELFF
TRBJ1-5 | TRBD1 | TRBV6-1 | TGTGCCAGCAGTGAATTGAGCCGACAGGGGCCTAATAGCAATCAGCCCCAGCATTTT | CASSELSRQGPNSNQPQHF
TRBJ1-5 | NA | TRBV30 | TGTGCCTGGAGTGAAACAGGTTTAGGGCCCCAGCATTTT | CAWSETGLGPQHF
TRBJ2-3 | TRBD2 | TRBV7-6 | TGTGCCAGCAGCGCGGGACTAGCGGGGGGTGTCACAGATACGCAGTATTTT | CASSAGLAGGVTDTQYF
TRBJ2-5 | NA | TRBV10-2 | TGCGCCAGCAGTGCCCGTAACTTCGAGACCCAGTACTTC | CASSARNFETQYF
TRBJ2-2 | TRBD2 | TRBV15 | TGTGCCACCAGCAGCGAGCCGGGGGGGCCCGGCGGGGAGCTGTTTTTT | CATSSEPGGPGGELFF
TRBJ1-5 | TRBD1 | TRBV4-1 | TGCGCCAGCAGCCAAGTTGGGACAGGGGGTAGCAATCAGCCCCAGCATTTT | CASSQVGTGGSNQPQHF
TRBJ1-2 | TRBD1 | TRBV19 | TGTGCCAGTAGACCAGGACAGGGAGATGGCTACACCTTC | CASRPGQGDGYTF